This TCR beta chain was identified during a study of blood T cell repertoires in COVID-19. Looking at the study overall: PBMCs, B-cell-depleted T cells, or T cells were the source of the cDNA or gDNA that made up the material.

This clone was observed once. Recruitment covered about two dozen US areas and drew participants whose ages spanned roughly 18 to 89 years. Trimming pared 4 bases from V and 3 bases from J, leaving 20 bases between. The CDR3 runs to 16 residues. In the original processing: Amplified reference gene primers provided the basis for estimating nucleated cell counts. Method: immunoSEQ multiplex PCR; TCRdb's copy keeps in-frame clones and lacks some. V and J calls and clone size are as listed in that table; D and trimming were resolved from the DNA. The sample records some 240,000 clones, around four fifths being singletons.

This TCR was recovered from a man aged 25 to 40 with acute COVID-19. Sequenced: PBMCs or T cells enriched from blood (not recorded which). The chain links TRBV5-3 to TRBJ2-7; the D gene is possibly TRBD2 (6 bases). TRBV5-3 is identified as an open reading frame with a role that is uncertain. The CDR3 here is CARSTNWDSIGYEQYV. As DNA, the CDR3 is TGTGCCAGAAGCACCAACTGGGACTCGATCGGCTACGAGCAGTACGTC.